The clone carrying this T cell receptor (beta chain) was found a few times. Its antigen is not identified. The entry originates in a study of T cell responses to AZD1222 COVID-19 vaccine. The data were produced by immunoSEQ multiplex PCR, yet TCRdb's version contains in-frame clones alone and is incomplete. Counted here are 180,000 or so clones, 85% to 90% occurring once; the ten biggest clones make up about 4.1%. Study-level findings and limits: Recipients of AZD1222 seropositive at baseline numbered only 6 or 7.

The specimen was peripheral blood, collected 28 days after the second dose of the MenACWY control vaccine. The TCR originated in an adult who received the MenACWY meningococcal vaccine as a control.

The CDR3 loop is CAWRTIGYGYTF. In DNA, the CDR3 is TGTGCCTGGAGGACGATCGGCTATGGCTACACCTTC. The chain recombines TRBV30 with TRBJ1-2; D unresolved. V was pared by 3 bases and J by 4 bases, with 9 bases between. Germline CDR1 reads GTSNPN; CDR2 reads SVGIG (reference sequence). The CDR3 is 12 amino acids.